A selection of T cell receptor beta chains follows, all from one sample in a study of OX40 agonist ivuxolimab in advanced cancers. The assay was immunoSEQ multiplex PCR, and TCRdb's table has in-frame clones only and misses some. The table records some 86,000 clones, around 83% of them present only once. The source was CD4+ or CD8+ T cells sorted from blood, collected in a trial of the OX40 agonist ivuxolimab. These receptors were obtained from an adult with an advanced solid tumor such as melanoma, head and neck, liver or kidney cancer. Both conserved end residues are part of each CDR3. A D gene is named only where the DNA matches it firmly. Size is omitted from some rows. Given values are once, few, many or a class for expanded clones.

DNA	CDR3	size	D	J	V
TGTGCTAGTGGTTTGTGGCAGTCGAACACCGGGGAGCTGTTTTTT	CASGLWQSNTGELFF	NA	NA	TRBJ2-2	TRBV12-5
TGTGCCATCAGTGAGTCGGTGCCGAGGGAGCTGTTTTTT	CAISESVPRELFF	NA	NA	TRBJ2-2	TRBV10-3
TGTGCCAGCAACCGGGGGGGGACTAGCGAGGATGAGCAGTTCTTC	CASNRGGTSEDEQFF	NA	TRBD2	TRBJ2-1	TRBV6-5
TGCGCCAGCAGCCAAGCACAGGCAGTGAACACTGAAGCTTTCTTT	CASSQAQAVNTEAFF	NA	NA	TRBJ1-1	TRBV4-1
TGTGCCAGCAGCCAGACGGACAGAAACTATGGCTACACCTTC	CASSQTDRNYGYTF	once	NA	TRBJ1-2	TRBV7-2
TGTGCCAGCAGCTACATCCGCACTGAAGCTTTCTTT	CASSYIRTEAFF	NA	NA	TRBJ1-1	TRBV7-2
TGTGCCAGAAGCTTCCGGACCGAAGTTTCCTCAACTAATGAAAAACTGTTTTTT	CARSFRTEVSSTNEKLFF	medium-sized	NA	TRBJ1-4	TRBV5-3
TGTGCCAGCAGCTTAGAGGGGACAGGGTCTCGCGAGCAGTACTTC	CASSLEGTGSREQYF	NA	TRBD1	TRBJ2-7	TRBV7-2
TGTGCCAGCAGGCTACAGGGGACCTCCTACGAGCAGTACTTC	CASRLQGTSYEQYF	NA	TRBD1	TRBJ2-7	TRBV2
TGTGCCAGCAGTTACGGACAGCACTATGGCTACACCTTC	CASSYGQHYGYTF	few	NA	TRBJ1-2	TRBV6-5
TGTGCCAGCAGCTTGACCTTCAGCTCTGGGGCCAACGTCCTGACTTTC	CASSLTFSSGANVLTF	NA	NA	TRBJ2-6	TRBV7-9
TGTGCCACCTCGGGACAGCGCAATCAGCCCCAGCATTTT	CATSGQRNQPQHF	NA	TRBD1	TRBJ1-5	TRBV6-5
TGTGCCAGCAGGCCCACTAGCGGGGGCACAGATACGCAGTATTTT	CASRPTSGGTDTQYF	NA	TRBD2	TRBJ2-3	TRBV2
TGTGCCAGTAGTATTCGGGACTCAACCCCCAATGAGCAGTTCTTC	CASSIRDSTPNEQFF	NA	NA	TRBJ2-1	TRBV19
TGTGCCAGCAAGAGGGTCAATGAAAAACTGTTTTTT	CASKRVNEKLFF	NA	NA	TRBJ1-4	TRBV6-6
TGTGCTAGTGGGGAAGACAGGGGCCCTGGCTACGAGCAGTACTTC	CASGEDRGPGYEQYF	NA	TRBD1	TRBJ2-7	TRBV12-5
TGCAGCTCATCGGGGGATAGGTCTAACTATGGCTACACCTTC	CSSSGDRSNYGYTF	few	NA	TRBJ1-2	TRBV29-1
TGTGCCAGCCTAGACAGGATGAAAGAGACCCAGTACTTC	CASLDRMKETQYF	NA	NA	TRBJ2-5	TRBV18
TGTGCCAGCAGCTTAAGGGGTTCCCCCTCAGATACGCAGTATTTT	CASSLRGSPSDTQYF	NA	NA	TRBJ2-3	TRBV7-3
TGTGCCAGCAGCCGGGGGGCGTCAGATACGCAGTATTTT	CASSRGASDTQYF	NA	NA	TRBJ2-3	TRBV9
TGTGCCACCAGCAGAGAAGGGACAAACACCGGGGAGCTGTTTTTT	CATSREGTNTGELFF	NA	NA	TRBJ2-2	TRBV15
TGCGCCAGCAGCCCGCGAGGGGGCGGGGGGGCAGGGTCCTACAATGAGCAGTTCTTC	CASSPRGGGGAGSYNEQFF	NA	TRBD2	TRBJ2-1	TRBV4-1
TGTGCCAGCAGTGAATTACGGGACAGAAGGGGCTACACCTTC	CASSELRDRRGYTF	NA	TRBD1	TRBJ1-2	TRBV6-1
TGTGCCAGCAGCTTATTACCCGGAAAAGAGACCCAGTACTTC	CASSLLPGKETQYF	NA	NA	TRBJ2-5	TRBV11-2
TGTGCCAGCAGCTTAGGGACCGCCAGTATGGCCCAGTACTTC	CASSLGTASMAQYF	NA	NA	TRBJ2-5	TRBV7-2
TGTGCCAGCAGTGAACTGTCGCGAAATCAGCCCCAGCATTTT	CASSELSRNQPQHF	NA	NA	TRBJ1-5	TRBV2
TGTGCCAGCAGCATGCTGGGGGCAAGTGGGGCCAACGTCCTGACTTTC	CASSMLGASGANVLTF	NA	NA	TRBJ2-6	TRBV7-2
TGTGCCAGCAGTGATTTGGGGGCCGGGGCCAACGTCCTGACTTTC	CASSDLGAGANVLTF	NA	NA	TRBJ2-6	TRBV25-1
TGTGCCAGCAGCTCGGATGGCACAGGGGTTCAGTACTTC	CASSSDGTGVQYF	few	TRBD1	TRBJ2-4	TRBV7-9
TGTGCCAGCAGCAGGGACAGGGGGATCGTTTATCAGCCCCAGCATTTT	CASSRDRGIVYQPQHF	NA	NA	TRBJ1-5	TRBV21-1
TGTGCCAGCACTTCCGCGGCGGGAAGGAATGAGCAGTTCTTC	CASTSAAGRNEQFF	NA	NA	TRBJ2-1	TRBV6-6
TGTGCCAGCAGCTTGGCTTCCTACGAGCAGTACTTC	CASSLASYEQYF	medium-sized	NA	TRBJ2-7	TRBV5-8
TGTGCCAGCAGCTTAGACGGGACTAGCGGGAGTGTTACGCAGTATTTT	CASSLDGTSGSVTQYF	NA	TRBD2	TRBJ2-3	TRBV7-2
TGTGCCAGCAGCCCCAGACTAGCGCCGACAGATACGCAGTATTTT	CASSPRLAPTDTQYF	NA	TRBD2	TRBJ2-3	TRBV7-9
TGTGCCAGCAGTGATGCCCGGAACTATGGCTACACCTTC	CASSDARNYGYTF	NA	NA	TRBJ1-2	TRBV2
TGTGCCACCTCTAGCGGGCTTTTCAATGAAAAACTGTTTTTT	CATSSGLFNEKLFF	NA	NA	TRBJ1-4	TRBV6-6
TGCGCCAGCAGCCAAGAAGGTATGGGGACAGGCCCTTCTGGAAACACCATATATTTT	CASSQEGMGTGPSGNTIYF	NA	TRBD1	TRBJ1-3	TRBV4-1
TGTGCCAGCAGCTTCGGGCAGCTGAACACTGAAGCTTTCTTT	CASSFGQLNTEAFF	NA	NA	TRBJ1-1	TRBV7-2
TGCGCCAGCAGTGAGTCGGCAGGGAAAGAGACCCAGTACTTC	CASSESAGKETQYF	once	NA	TRBJ2-5	TRBV10-1
TGTGCCAGCAGCACTACTAGCGGGAAGGGCCATGAGCAGTTCTTC	CASSTTSGKGHEQFF	once	TRBD2	TRBJ2-1	TRBV7-2
TGTGCCAGCAGTGAACTAACAGATACGCAGTATTTT	CASSELTDTQYF	NA	NA	TRBJ2-3	TRBV6-1
TGTGCCAGCAGTGAAGCGCCTCTGACTAACTATGGCTACACCTTC	CASSEAPLTNYGYTF	NA	NA	TRBJ1-2	TRBV6-1
TGTGCCACCAGCAGCCCAAACAGGGGTTTGTACAATGAGCAGTTCTTC	CATSSPNRGLYNEQFF	NA	TRBD1	TRBJ2-1	TRBV15
TGTGCCTGGAACTGGGGGAGCCTTCAAGAGACCCAGTACTTC	CAWNWGSLQETQYF	NA	NA	TRBJ2-5	TRBV30
TGCAGCGTCGGGAGGGCGGACACTGAAGCTTTCTTT	CSVGRADTEAFF	NA	NA	TRBJ1-1	TRBV29-1
TGTGCCAGCTCACCAGGGGGGCAGGAGCAGTTCTTC	CASSPGGQEQFF	NA	NA	TRBJ2-1	TRBV18
TGCGCCAGCAGCTTGTCTACGTCCTCCTACGAGCAGTACTTC	CASSLSTSSYEQYF	NA	NA	TRBJ2-7	TRBV5-1
TGTGCCAGCAGTTTATCGTTTCAGGGGAGCCAGCCCCAGCATTTT	CASSLSFQGSQPQHF	NA	NA	TRBJ1-5	TRBV27
TGTGCCACCAGCAGAACCGGGACAGGGGCCCTGGGTGAGCAGTTCTTC	CATSRTGTGALGEQFF	NA	TRBD1	TRBJ2-1	TRBV15
TGTGCCAGTAGCACGGATCAAGAGACCCAGTACTTC	CASSTDQETQYF	NA	NA	TRBJ2-5	TRBV19
TGCGCCAGCAGCTCATATGGTTCGAACACTGAAGCTTTCTTT	CASSSYGSNTEAFF	NA	NA	TRBJ1-1	TRBV5-1